These 25 T cell receptor beta chains share one sample of origin, sequenced in a study of molecular identifiers for immune sequencing clone quantification. TCRdb ran MiXCR on the PCR reads and lists one entry per CDR3 protein. The sample lists over 70,000 distinct CDR3 sequences, 25% occurring once. The specimen sequenced was naive CD8+ T cells from blood, with Jurkat cell RNA spiked in. Documented subset: FACS-sorted CD8+CD4-CCR7+CD45RA+ naive T cells. The receptors here all came from a human donor in good health. Some libraries in this study had Jurkat cell RNA spiked in.

There are many counts of this clonotype. The chain combines TRBV4-1 with TRBJ2-7, with D maybe TRBD1 (6 bases). The CDR3 contains 13 residues. Germline V gene data show CDR1 as MGHRA and CDR2 as YSYEKL. Trimming stripped 5 bases from V and 6 bases from J, with 14 bases between. The CDR3 nucleotides are TGCGCCAGCAGCTTGGTTGGGGGCGGCGAGCAGTACTTC. Protein product: CASSLVGGGEQYF.

This clonotype was picked up a small number of times. A read error may explain this, as a much larger clone is one base away. V gene TRBV2 combines with J gene TRBJ2-3, with D possibly TRBD1 on 6 matching bases. Germline V lookup: CDR1 SNHLY, CDR2 FYNNEI. The CDR3 length is 15 residues. Deletions cut 11 bases from V and 0 bases from J, with 18 bases between. CDR3 amino acids: CAGSRGGGSTDTQYF. DNA of the CDR3: TGTGCCGGATCCAGGGGTGGGGGTAGCACAGATACGCAGTATTTT.

There are many counts of this clonotype. The CDR3 loop is CASSALLVLDTQYF. The CDR3 nucleotides are TGTGCCAGCAGCGCCCTACTGGTTCTTGATACGCAGTATTTT. The V call is TRBV7-2, the J call TRBJ2-3; D unresolved. The CDR3 is made up of 14 amino acids. Germline assignment: CDR1 SGHTA and CDR2 FQGNSA. The V end was cut by 5 bases, the J end by 6 bases, with 15 bases between.

Worth noting for this clonotype: A much larger clone lies a single base off, so this may be a read error. V and J are TRBV7-9 and TRBJ1-1, with D uncertain. Germline CDR1 and CDR2: SEHNR and FQNEAQ (reference sequence). The CDR3 runs 13 residues. CDR3 region: CASSSGLRYQVLF. For the CDR3, the DNA is TGTGCCAGCAGTTCCGGACTTCGTTACCAAGTTCTCTTT.

In the case of this clonotype: A much larger clone sits a single nucleotide away, making a read error possible. This chain links TRBV7-6 with TRBJ2-3; D is ambiguous. The CDR3 totals 13 residues. The V end lost 3 bases, the J end lost 11 bases, and 15 bases lay between the germline ends. The germline CDR1 and CDR2 sequences are SGHVS and FNYEAQ. The CDR3 region has the DNA TGTGCCAGCAGCTTGAATCGGGCCCGTATGCAGTATTTT. Translation: CASSLNRARMQYF.

A few counts support this clonotype. J is TRBJ1-6 and V is TRBV13; D unclear. This CDR3 comprises 15 residues. V gave up 0 bases and J gave up 7 bases, with 10 bases separating them. Germline CDR1 is PRHDT and CDR2 is FYEKMQ (reference sequence). This CDR3 reads CASSLGQQKNSPLHF. CDR3 nucleotide sequence: TGTGCCAGCAGCTTAGGCCAGCAGAAGAATTCACCCCTCCACTTT.

This sequence joins TRBV25-1 and TRBJ2-5; a weak D match, TRBD2 (6 bases). Germline values: CDR1 MGHDK, CDR2 SYGVNS. The ends were cut back, 8 bases at V and 9 bases at J, with 13 bases in the middle. The CDR3 length is 11 residues. CDR3 DNA sequence: TGTGCCAGCGGGGGGAAGGGTGCCCAGTACTTC. The encoded protein is CASGGKGAQYF. The full variable domain, with the rest looked up from reference TRBV25-1 and TRBJ2-5, is EADIYQTPRYLVIGTGKKITLECSQTMGHDKMYWYQQDPGMELHLIHYSYGVNSTEKGDLSSESTVSRIRTEHFPLTLESARPSHTSQYLCASGGKGAQYFGPGTRLLVL.

Concerning this clonotype itself: This may be a read error: a much more frequent sequence differs by one nucleotide. Likely a read error: the CDR3 ends without its conserved phenylalanine or tryptophan. The rearrangement uses TRBV12-3 or TRBV12-4 and TRBJ1-1; no clear D. This CDR3 contains 12 residues. V was cut by 6 bases and J by 3 bases, with 8 bases left in between. Here the CDR3 reads CASSPFDTEAFL. DNA for the CDR3: TGTGCCAGCAGCCCCTTTGACACTGAAGCTTTCCTT.

This clonotype was recorded at least ten times. This chain uses TRBV19 with TRBJ2-3, with 7 bases matching TRBD1. The length of the CDR3 is 15 residues. The J segment lost 0 bases and the V segment lost 1 base, leaving 1 base of the junction unmatched. Germline assignment: CDR1 LNHDA and CDR2 SQIVND (reference sequence). The CDR3, as DNA: TGTGCCAGTAGTATAGGGACAGGAAGCACAGATACGCAGTATTTT. Its protein is CASSIGTGSTDTQYF.

Many counts were recorded for this clonotype. This chain joins TRBV12-5 and TRBJ2-1; TRBD1 aligns across 10 bases. Germline V gene data show CDR1 as LGHNT and CDR2 as FRNRAP. CDR3 length: 15 residues. The V and J ends lost 0 bases and 9 bases, in that order; junction bases with no gene match: 5. CDR3 DNA sequence: TGTGCTAGTGGTTTGGTCGGGACAGGGGTTGTTGAGCAGTTCTTC. This gives the protein CASGLVGTGVVEQFF.

A few counts support this clonotype. CDR3 DNA: TGCGCCAGCAGCCAGGACAGGGGGCTTGGAAACACCATATATTTT. As protein: CASSQDRGLGNTIYF. This rearrangement joins TRBV4-3 to TRBJ1-3; 11 bases are a match to TRBD1. Trimming cost V 3 bases and J 3 bases; bases outside gene matches: 1. Germline-derived CDR1 and CDR2 are LGHNA and YSLEER. The CDR3 sequence is 15 residues long.

At least ten counts were recorded for this clonotype. The CDR3 DNA sequence: TGTGCCAGCAGTTACGCAGGGTCCACAGATACGCAGTATTTT. This sequence encodes CASSYAGSTDTQYF. The genes are TRBV6-2 or TRBV6-3 and TRBJ2-3; a possible D gene is TRBD1 (5 bases). CDR1 is MNHEY and CDR2 is SVGEGT in the germline V gene. The CDR3 is made up of 14 amino acids. V dropped 2 bases and J dropped 2 bases, with 8 bases sitting between them.

This clonotype came up once. V gene TRBV5-1 combines with J gene TRBJ2-1, with a possible D match to TRBD2 (5 bases). Trimming took off 0 bases at V and 2 bases at J, with 12 bases between the two ends. CDR1 SGHRS and CDR2 YFSETQ come from the germline V gene. This CDR3 is built from 16 residues. This CDR3 reads CASSLGNWETYNEQFF. For the CDR3, the DNA is TGCGCCAGCAGCTTGGGGAATTGGGAGACCTACAATGAGCAGTTCTTC.

As regards this clonotype: The CDR3 end shows no conserved phenylalanine or tryptophan, and so a read error is likely. The V and J genes are TRBV20-1 and TRBJ2-1; D is unclear. The ends were cut back, 3 bases at V and 4 bases at J, with 7 bases in the middle. Looked up from germline, CDR1 is DFQATT and CDR2 is SNEGSKA (reference sequence). The CDR3 has 12 amino acids. CDR3 sequence reads: CSASGSYNEQFL. For the CDR3, the DNA is TGCAGTGCTAGCGGGTCTTACAATGAGCAGTTCCTC.

The chain combines TRBV4-3 with TRBJ2-7; TRBD1 matches at 7 bases. Trimming took 0 bases from V and 2 from J; bases not matched to a gene: 4. Germline V gene lookup returns CDR1 LGHNA and CDR2 YSLEER. The CDR3 sequence is 15 residues long. CDR3 amino acids: CASSQDPTGAYEQYF. CDR3 bases: TGCGCCAGCAGCCAAGACCCCACAGGGGCCTACGAGCAGTACTTC.

This clonotype was found a few times. The V gene is TRBV13, the J gene TRBJ2-7, with 9 nucleotides matching TRBD1. Germline V lookup: CDR1 PRHDT, CDR2 FYEKMQ (reference sequence). The trim removed 4 bases at V and 6 bases at J, leaving 4 bases unmatched. This CDR3 region has 13 residues. CDR3 nucleotide sequence: TGTGCCAGCAGCTCCACAGGGGGCCCCGAGCAGTACTTC. It specifies CASSSTGGPEQYF.

In this sample, this clonotype turned up many times. This chain uses TRBV20-1 with TRBJ1-6, with D unresolved. CDR3 length: 16 residues. CDR1 and CDR2 from the germline V gene are DFQATT and SNEGSKA (reference sequence). V was cut by 5 bases and J by 7 bases, with 21 bases left in between. For the CDR3, the DNA is TGCAGTGCTCCGATTGGGCCAATGGATGACAATTCACCCCTCCACTTT. The encoded protein is CSAPIGPMDDNSPLHF.

This chain connects TRBV9 to TRBJ1-4; a possible D gene is TRBD1 (5 bases). Germline V CDR1 and CDR2: SGDLS, YYNGEE. Trimming left V 0 bases short and J 5 bases short, with 23 bases between. The CDR3 runs 19 residues. This CDR3 is CASSVGDLMGYVGNEKLFF. The CDR3, as DNA: TGTGCCAGCAGCGTAGGGGACTTAATGGGTTACGTTGGGAATGAAAAACTGTTTTTT.

The J gene is TRBJ2-1, the V gene TRBV7-9, with D unresolved. Deletions cut 2 bases from V and 0 bases from J, with 5 bases between. From germline, CDR1 is SEHNR and CDR2 FQNEAQ (reference sequence). The CDR3 extends over 14 amino acids. Here the CDR3 reads CASSLIASYNEQFF. As DNA, the CDR3 is TGTGCCAGCAGCTTAATCGCCTCCTACAATGAGCAGTTCTTC.

The sample holds many counts of this clonotype. The V and J genes are TRBV7-9 and TRBJ2-2, with a tentative D call TRBD2 (7 bases). CDR1 and CDR2 from the germline V gene are SEHNR and FQNEAQ (reference sequence). This CDR3 has 15 amino acids. V lost 6 bases and J lost 6, with 17 bases in between. The CDR3 sequence: CASSSAGALSGELFF. The CDR3 coding sequence is TGTGCCAGCAGTTCCGCGGGGGCGCTGTCCGGGGAGCTGTTTTTT.

As concerns this clonotype: This clone may be a read error of a much larger clone one base away. The rearrangement links TRBV30 to TRBJ2-1; 12 nucleotides align to TRBD2. This CDR3 region has 13 residues. Per the germline V gene, CDR1 is GTSNPN and CDR2 is SVGIG (reference sequence). Germline trimming cut 5 bases from V and 9 bases from J; bases unmatched to any gene: 5. The CDR3 loop reads CAWCELAGGEQFF. The CDR3 nucleotides are TGTGCCTGGTGTGAACTAGCGGGGGGTGAGCAGTTCTTC.

This clonotype was seen many times. The V and J genes are TRBV28 and TRBJ2-5, with TRBD1 identical over 11 bases. Trimming at V came to 4 bases and at J to 2 bases, leaving 27 bases not matched to a gene. Germline values: CDR1 MDHEN, CDR2 SYDVKM. The CDR3 is 23 amino acids. The CDR3 DNA follows: TGTGCCAGCAGTTCCCCTGGACAGGGGGCGAATGCGGGAGGACTCCTCCCTCAAGAGACCCAGTACTTC. Translation: CASSSPGQGANAGGLLPQETQYF.

V usage is TRBV6-5 and J usage is TRBJ2-6; 9 bases agree with TRBD1. Trimming took 5 bases from V and 0 from J; bases not matched to a gene: 5. In germline, CDR1 is MNHEY, CDR2 SVGAGI. This CDR3 contains 17 residues. CDR3 loop: CASSPGTGSSGANVLTF. CDR3 bases: TGTGCCAGCAGTCCCGGGACAGGGTCCTCTGGGGCCAACGTCCTGACTTTC.

Comment on this clonotype: At one boundary the junction diverges from the germline segment, which might be a read error. This sequence joins TRBV20-1 and TRBJ1-3; no clear D. CDR1 is DFQATT, CDR2 SNEGSKA, per germline (reference sequence). This CDR3 contains 14 residues. CDR3 sequence: CSARDGNSGNTMYF. CDR3 DNA: TGCAGTGCTAGAGACGGGAACTCTGGAAACACCATGTATTTT.

This chain links TRBV20-1 with TRBJ2-7; the match to TRBD1 covers 7 bases. This CDR3 is built from 12 residues. V lost 6 bases and J lost 6; bases outside the gene matches: 8. Germline V gene lookup returns CDR1 DFQATT and CDR2 SNEGSKA (reference sequence). CDR3 bases: TGCAGTGCGAGGACAGGAGAGGTCGAGCAGTACTTC. Amino acid sequence: CSARTGEVEQYF.